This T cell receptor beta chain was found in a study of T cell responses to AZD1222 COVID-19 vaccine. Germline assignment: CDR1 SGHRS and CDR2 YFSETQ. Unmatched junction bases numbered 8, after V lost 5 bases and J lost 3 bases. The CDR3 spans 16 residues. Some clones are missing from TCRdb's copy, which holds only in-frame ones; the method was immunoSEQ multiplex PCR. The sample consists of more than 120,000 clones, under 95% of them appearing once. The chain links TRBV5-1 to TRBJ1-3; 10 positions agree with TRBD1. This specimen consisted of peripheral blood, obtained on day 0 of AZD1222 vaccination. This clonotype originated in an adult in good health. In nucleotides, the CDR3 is TGCGCCAGCAGTGAGGGGACAGGGGTTGGTGGAAACACCATATATTTT. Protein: CASSEGTGVGGNTIYF.